This is a list of T cell receptor beta chains from one sample in a study of T cells expressing NK-cell markers. One entry per CDR3 protein, without DNA, is what TCRdb gives after re-calling the 5' RACE reads. The sample includes 250,000 to 300,000 distinct CDR3 sequences. Material: blood T cells: a sorted CD56 or NKG2C T cell subset, CD4+ or CD8+ T cells, or bulk PBMC T cells (not recorded which). The receptors stem from a man between 18 and 29 years old in good health. Both conserved end residues are part of each CDR3. Each record gives: J gene, V gene, CDR3 protein.

>TRBJ1-1|TRBV12-3/TRBV12-4
CASSLRFDTEAFF
>TRBJ1-5|TRBV10-3
CAISDGGFQPQHF
>TRBJ2-4|TRBV12-3/TRBV12-4
CASSLGLLPLAKNIQYF
>TRBJ2-1|TRBV28
CASSFGGSMYNEQFF
>TRBJ2-1|TRBV6-5
CASSYLGGGSPNEQFF
>TRBJ2-1|TRBV3-1
CASSPRRDTTRESSYNEQFF
>TRBJ2-3|TRBV11-2
CASSARDRGIHTQYF
>TRBJ1-5|TRBV6-1
CASRRTDLGQPQHF
>TRBJ2-2|TRBV27
CASSFSGINTGELFF
>TRBJ2-3|TRBV20-1
CSAPREGRTDTQYF
>TRBJ2-7|TRBV28
CASRGALAGDSYEQYF
>TRBJ2-1|TRBV24-1
CATSPTLDNEQFF
>TRBJ2-3|TRBV30
CAWAREVGFTDTQYF
>TRBJ2-1|TRBV20-1
CSARDGPGNEQFF
>TRBJ1-1|TRBV11-3
CASSSRTGTPEAFF
>TRBJ1-1|TRBV11-1
CASSLKKAQGTEAFF
>TRBJ2-1|TRBV12-3/TRBV12-4
CASTGTQAYNEQFF
>TRBJ1-4|TRBV5-1
CASSTSNFYTTNEKLFF
>TRBJ1-4|TRBV29-1
CSVLSWGNEKLFF
>TRBJ2-3|TRBV13
CASSPDTLDTQYF
>TRBJ2-5|TRBV5-1
CASSLEGGQTQYF
>TRBJ1-1|TRBV20-1
CSAARVPTEAFF
>TRBJ2-2|TRBV21-1
CASSTGREDTGELFF
>TRBJ2-1|TRBV4-3
CASSKFWASGKNEQFF
>TRBJ2-1|TRBV20-1
CSARDQGAGVKYNEQFF
>TRBJ2-1|TRBV29-1
CSVQRTSGRNNEQFF
>TRBJ1-5|TRBV12-3/TRBV12-4
CASSWTTGGNQPQHF
>TRBJ2-1|TRBV20-1
CSASGLSSYNEQFF
>TRBJ1-5|TRBV6-2/TRBV6-3
CASSRRTRGNQPQHF
>TRBJ2-3|TRBV19
CASSLPSLDTQYF
>TRBJ2-3|TRBV6-5
CASSYAGGRTGTQYF
>TRBJ1-3|TRBV12-3/TRBV12-4
CASSFRTAPPSGNTIYF
>TRBJ2-5|TRBV7-9
CASSKSGRGQETQYF
>TRBJ2-3|TRBV29-1
CSVWTPLTDTQYF
>TRBJ2-7|TRBV12-3/TRBV12-4
CASSRGGTGVYEQYF
>TRBJ2-3|TRBV7-3
CASSITPHKDTQYF
>TRBJ2-5|TRBV7-9
CASSPPWTGAQETQYF
>TRBJ1-5|TRBV12-3/TRBV12-4
CASSPRTFNQPQHF
>TRBJ2-3|TRBV20-1
CSARAPSGSPDTQYF
>TRBJ1-2|TRBV7-2
CASSSTVPNYGYTF